Presented here are 30 T cell receptor beta chains from one specimen sequenced in a study of blood T cell repertoires in COVID-19 (dated by TCRdb to about 2020). The library was prepared using the immunoSEQ multiplex PCR assay. The table comes from immuneACCESS by way of TCRdb, which keeps in-frame sequences with V and J called. Part of the clones is missing from these tables; in studies checked, under half for an unresolved V gene and the rest for unknown reasons. The sample table contains fewer than 75,000 clones; only one count was recorded for over 75% of them. The ten largest account for roughly 3.5% of the sample. Sequenced input: peripheral blood. The source is a man in his 70s with acute or convalescent COVID-19.

Turning to this clone: The junction shows a germline mismatch at one end, possibly a read error. The chain links TRBV19 to TRBJ1-4; possibly TRBD1 for D (5 bases). The CDR3 loop spans 14 amino acids. CDR1 is LNHDA, CDR2 SQIVND, per germline (reference sequence). CDR3 sequence (DNA): TGTGCCAGTACTATACTGGGGCCCGGGGAAAAACTGTTTTTT. Translating it yields CASTILGPGEKLFF.

The rearrangement uses TRBV11-2 and TRBJ2-7, with 11 bases identical to TRBD1. The CDR3 consists of 14 residues. Unmatched junction bases numbered 5, after V lost 2 bases and J lost 8 bases. Germline V lookup: CDR1 SGHAT, CDR2 FQNNGV. The CDR3 region is CASSLSRTGGKQYF. CDR3 nucleotides: TGTGCCAGCAGCTTATCTAGGACAGGGGGCAAGCAGTACTTC.

The rearrangement uses TRBV6-5 and TRBJ1-2; D is perhaps TRBD1 (6 bases). The germline CDR1 and CDR2 sequences are MNHEY and SVGAGI. V lost 5 bases and J lost 8, with 12 bases in between. This CDR3 spans 12 amino acids. The CDR3 spells CASSPGTFGYTF. The CDR3 coding sequence is TGTGCCAGCAGTCCCGGGACATTCGGCTACACCTTC.

V and J are TRBV29-1 and TRBJ2-7, with 8 bases identical to TRBD2. There are 11 residues in the CDR3. V trimming: 6 bases; J trimming: 7 bases; junction bases outside the gene matches: 5. Germline V lookup: CDR1 SQVTM, CDR2 ANQGSEA. DNA of the CDR3: TGCAGCGTCGGACTAGCCGGGGAGCAGTACTTC. It is translated as CSVGLAGEQYF.

The CDR3 reads CASSRSFGYTF. In DNA form, the CDR3 reads TGTGCCAGCAGCCGGAGTTTTGGCTACACCTTC. This chain connects TRBV7-9 to TRBJ1-2; D remains unclear. The germline V gene has CDR1 SEHNR and CDR2 FQNEAQ (reference sequence). CDR3 length equals 11 residues. Deletions cut 5 bases from V and 7 bases from J, with 8 bases between.

The chain uses TRBV4-1 and TRBJ1-1, with 9 bases identical to TRBD1. This CDR3 contains 15 residues. The V segment lost 0 bases and the J segment 7 bases; nucleotides outside the gene matches: 6. Germline CDR1 and CDR2: MGHRA and YSYEKL. CDR3 amino acids: CASSQEGTGGGEAFF. The CDR3 DNA follows: TGCGCCAGCAGCCAAGAGGGAACAGGGGGCGGTGAAGCTTTCTTT.

J is TRBJ1-2 and V is TRBV28; 7 positions match TRBD1. J lost 4 bases, V lost 6 bases, and 5 bases had no gene match. Germline assignment: CDR1 MDHEN and CDR2 SYDVKM. The CDR3 consists of 13 residues. The CDR3: CASSLGQSYGYTF. The CDR3, as DNA: TGTGCCAGCAGCTTGGGACAGAGCTATGGCTACACCTTC.

The V call is TRBV3-1 (or the pseudogene TRBV3-2), the J call TRBJ2-5, with D perhaps matching TRBD1 (6 bases). This CDR3 contains 15 residues. Germline lookup yields CDR1 LGHDT and CDR2 YNNKEL (reference sequence). Trimming left V 0 bases short and J 2 bases short, with 10 bases between. The CDR3 sequence is CASSQDPGQQETQYF. The CDR3 bases are TGTGCCAGCAGCCAAGATCCAGGACAGCAAGAGACCCAGTACTTC.

This chain uses TRBV6-6 with TRBJ2-7; 11 bases line up with TRBD1. CDR3 length: 16 amino acids. CDR1 is MNHNY, CDR2 SVGAGI, per germline (reference sequence). J was trimmed by 1 base and V by 6 bases; bases with no gene match: 8. CDR3 amino acids: CASRSFGTGGSYEQYF. The CDR3 coding sequence is TGTGCCAGCAGATCCTTCGGGACAGGGGGATCCTACGAGCAGTACTTC.

The V call is TRBV6-5, the J call TRBJ1-2; perhaps TRBD1 as D (5 bases). Germline CDR1 and CDR2: MNHEY and SVGAGI. V was trimmed by 5 bases and J by 2 bases, leaving 15 bases between them. The CDR3 has 15 residues. In nucleotides, the CDR3 is TGTGCCAGCAGTCGCTCCGGTAGGGGAAACTATGGCTACACCTTC. Amino acid sequence: CASSRSGRGNYGYTF.

The chain combines TRBV7-2 with TRBJ2-5; TRBD1 matches 7 bases. Germline V gene sequence: CDR1 SGHTA, CDR2 FQGNSA. The CDR3 consists of 14 residues. V gave up 5 bases and J gave up 5 bases; unmatched junction bases: 8. This CDR3 is CASSAQQGTETQYF. CDR3 coding DNA: TGTGCCAGCAGCGCCCAACAGGGGACGGAGACCCAGTACTTC.

The J gene is TRBJ2-3, the V gene TRBV24-1; 8 positions match TRBD1. CDR3 length: 16 amino acids. Trimming removed 3 bases from V and 4 bases from J; junction bases left unmatched: 8. Germline loops: CDR1 KGHDR, CDR2 SFDVKD. CDR3 bases: TGTGCCACCAGTGATCCAGGGGGCGGGGACGCAGATACGCAGTATTTT. Protein sequence: CATSDPGGGDADTQYF.

V and J are TRBV6-2 or TRBV6-3 and TRBJ1-1, with D possibly being TRBD1 (5 bases). The CDR3 is 14 amino acids. Germline assignment: CDR1 MNHEY and CDR2 SVGEGT. V gave up 2 bases and J gave up 4 bases, with 11 bases separating them. CDR3 DNA: TGTGCCAGCAGTTACCAGCCGGGGGTCACTGAAGCTTTCTTT. Translation gives CASSYQPGVTEAFF.

The J gene is TRBJ2-1, the V gene TRBV28; possible D gene TRBD1, 6 bases. This CDR3 is built from 15 residues. Looked up from germline, CDR1 is MDHEN and CDR2 is SYDVKM. Trimming took off 3 bases at V and 4 bases at J, with 13 bases between the two ends. In DNA, the CDR3 is TGTGCCAGCAGTTTCGGGTTGGGGGCTTACAATGAGCAGTTCTTC. As protein: CASSFGLGAYNEQFF.

The rearrangement joins TRBV7-9 to TRBJ1-6; D call uncertain. The CDR3 runs to 14 residues. The V end lost 1 base, the J end lost 4 bases, and 5 bases lay between the germline ends. Germline V lookup: CDR1 SEHNR, CDR2 FQNEAQ (reference sequence). Here the CDR3 DNA reads TGTGCCAGCAGCTTAGTGCGGTATAATTCACCCCTCCACTTT. Its protein product is CASSLVRYNSPLHF.

This rearrangement joins TRBV7-2 to TRBJ1-5; 7 bases fit TRBD1. The CDR3 covers 16 residues. The ends lost 4 bases at V and 1 base at J; junction bases unmatched: 7. CDR1 is SGHTA, CDR2 FQGNSA, per germline. The CDR3 loop is CASSSQTGNSNQPQHF. In DNA form, the CDR3 reads TGTGCCAGCAGCTCTCAGACAGGGAACAGCAATCAGCCCCAGCATTTT.

The rearrangement uses TRBV18 and TRBJ2-3; 9 positions agree with TRBD2. The CDR3 consists of 17 residues. Germline V CDR1 and CDR2: KGHSH, LQKENI. The ends lost 0 bases at V and 4 bases at J; junction bases unmatched: 8. CDR3 loop: CASSPPVGRGGPDTQYF. In DNA, the CDR3 is TGTGCCAGCTCACCACCGGTCGGGCGGGGGGGTCCAGATACGCAGTATTTT.

The chain carries TRBV3-1 (or the pseudogene TRBV3-2) and TRBJ2-1, with D possibly being TRBD1 (6 bases). Germline loops: CDR1 LGHDT, CDR2 YNNKEL (reference sequence). The CDR3 is made up of 13 amino acids. With 7 bases removed from V and 2 bases from J, the gap between germline ends came to 9 bases. CDR3 nucleotide sequence: TGTGCCAGCACCAGGGGCCCCTACAATGAGCAGTTCTTC. Protein product: CASTRGPYNEQFF.

This chain links TRBV29-1 with TRBJ2-2, with D uncertain. V dropped 6 bases and J dropped 0 bases, with 11 bases sitting between them. Per the germline V gene, CDR1 is SQVTM and CDR2 is ANQGSEA. The CDR3 has 14 residues. The CDR3 spells CSVRLESNTGELFF. CDR3 DNA: TGCAGCGTCCGACTGGAATCGAACACCGGGGAGCTGTTTTTT.

Only one count was recorded for this clone. This chain uses TRBV5-1 with TRBJ2-2; 9 nucleotides align to TRBD1. In germline, CDR1 is SGHRS, CDR2 YFSETQ. The CDR3 totals 14 residues. The junction had 5 bases not matched to a gene; V was cut back by 4 bases and J by 7 bases. Written as DNA, the CDR3 is TGCGCCAGCAGCCGGGACAGGGAGTTCGGGGAGCTGTTTTTT. Its protein product is CASSRDREFGELFF.

The chain couples TRBV4-3 to TRBJ1-1; D is undetermined. Germline V gives CDR1 LGHNA, CDR2 YSLEER. Trimming left V 4 bases short and J 4 bases short, with 10 bases between. CDR3 length: 13 residues. In DNA, the CDR3 is TGCGCCAGCAGCCCGGGTGTGGGCACTGAAGCTTTCTTT. Protein sequence: CASSPGVGTEAFF.

The V call is TRBV12-5, the J call TRBJ1-6; 7 bases align to TRBD1. V was pared by 3 bases and J by 8 bases, with 13 bases of the junction left unmatched. Germline V gene lookup returns CDR1 LGHNT and CDR2 FRNRAP. This CDR3 has 17 residues. The CDR3 reads CASGFLTGEGKDSPLHF. The DNA of the CDR3 is TGTGCTAGTGGTTTTCTCACAGGGGAAGGGAAGGATTCACCCCTCCACTTT.

The chain links TRBV6-5 to TRBJ2-7; 8 nucleotides line up with TRBD1. In germline, CDR1 is MNHEY, CDR2 SVGAGI. The V gene end was trimmed by 10 bases and the J gene end by 6 bases; junction bases not matched to a gene: 17. The CDR3 has 15 residues. The CDR3 is CATRRSGRGHFEQYF. The CDR3 region has the DNA TGTGCCACCCGGCGGAGTGGCAGGGGGCATTTCGAGCAGTACTTC.

The V and J genes are TRBV3-1 (or the pseudogene TRBV3-2) and TRBJ2-1, with TRBD2 matching 10 bases. Germline CDR1 LGHDT, CDR2 YNNKEL (reference sequence). The ends lost 0 bases at V and 2 bases at J; junction bases unmatched: 7. This CDR3 comprises 18 residues. CDR3 DNA: TGTGCCAGCAGCCAAGAACCCGTAGCGGGGGGAACCTACAATGAGCAGTTCTTC. Its protein product is CASSQEPVAGGTYNEQFF.

This chain connects TRBV21-1 to TRBJ2-2; TRBD1, as called in the table, went unchecked against the DNA. TRBV21-1 represents a pseudogene. The CDR3 is 17 residues long. The CDR3 sequence: CASRMDRGSENNGELFF. The CDR3 region has the DNA TGTGCCAGCAGGATGGACAGGGGCTCGGAAAACAACGGGGAGCTGTTTTTT.

V and J are TRBV5-5 and TRBJ2-7, with TRBD2 identical over 11 bases. Germline trimming cut 4 bases from V and 0 bases from J; bases unmatched to any gene: 6. The CDR3 has 16 amino acids. Per germline, CDR1 SGHKS and CDR2 YYEKEE (reference sequence). The chain's CDR3 is CASSPRLAGSSYEQYF. The CDR3 DNA reads as TGTGCCAGCAGCCCACGACTAGCGGGGAGCTCCTACGAGCAGTACTTC.

J is TRBJ2-1 and V is TRBV3-1 (or the pseudogene TRBV3-2), with D possibly being TRBD2 (7 bases). The CDR3 is 15 residues long. Looked up from germline, CDR1 is LGHDT and CDR2 is YNNKEL (reference sequence). The V gene lost 4 bases and the J gene lost 8 bases, with 18 bases spanning the gap. The CDR3, as DNA: TGTGCCAGCAGCCTCACCCGGGGGGCTTGGGATGAGCAGTTCTTC. Its translation is CASSLTRGAWDEQFF.

V usage is TRBV14 and J usage is TRBJ1-2; D is uncertain. The CDR3 has 13 residues. Trimming stripped 2 bases from V and 0 bases from J, with 4 bases between. Germline V gene sequence: CDR1 SGHDN, CDR2 FVKESK. The CDR3 reads CASSQSANYGYTF. CDR3 DNA sequence: TGTGCCAGCAGCCAATCCGCTAACTATGGCTACACCTTC.

The chain uses TRBV19 and TRBJ2-3; 7 positions match TRBD2. The V segment lost 10 bases and the J segment 2 bases; nucleotides outside the gene matches: 9. The germline gives CDR1 LNHDA, CDR2 SQIVND (reference sequence). This CDR3 region has 14 residues. The CDR3 spells CATSSGALTDTQYF. The CDR3 DNA is TGTGCCACCTCGAGCGGGGCACTCACAGATACGCAGTATTTT.

The chain is built from TRBV6-5 and TRBJ1-4; D is possibly TRBD1 (5 bases). The CDR3 is 14 residues long. Between the trimmed V and J ends, which lost 2 bases and 7 bases, there was a span of 11 bases. Germline V gives CDR1 MNHEY, CDR2 SVGAGI. This CDR3 is CASSYQGGGEKLFF. The DNA of the CDR3 is TGTGCCAGCAGTTACCAGGGAGGAGGTGAAAAACTGTTTTTT.